The 24 T cell receptor beta chains listed next were all sequenced from one sample in a study of glioma-infiltrating T cells after dendritic cell vaccination. Some clones are missing from TCRdb's copy, which holds only in-frame ones; the method was immunoSEQ multiplex PCR. This sample has tens of thousands of clones, with less than 85% found just once. Time point denoted: after dendritic cell vaccination, including at tumor progression/relapse. This sample comprised blood, obtained after dendritic cell vaccination. These receptors all come from a human donor with glioblastoma.

This sequence joins TRBV27 and TRBJ2-1; D might be TRBD1 (6 bases). The CDR3 has 11 residues. The V end lost 7 bases, the J end lost 10 bases, and 11 bases lay between the germline ends. Per germline, CDR1 MNHEY and CDR2 SMNVEV (reference sequence). This CDR3 reads CASITGKEQFF. The CDR3 DNA is TGTGCCAGCATTACAGGGAAGGAGCAGTTCTTC.

The rearrangement links TRBV5-8 to TRBJ2-7, with 13 bases identical to TRBD2. The V and J ends lost 3 bases and 3 bases, in that order; junction bases with no gene match: 3. The CDR3 is 15 amino acids. CDR1 is SGHTS and CDR2 is YDEGEE in the germline V gene. The CDR3, as DNA: TGTGCCAGCAGCTCGGGACTAGCGGGACTCTACGAGCAGTACTTC. This sequence encodes CASSSGLAGLYEQYF.

The chain recombines TRBV6-4 with TRBJ2-3, with TRBD2 identical over 7 bases. With 4 bases clipped from V and 0 bases from J, the junction kept 7 bases outside the gene matches. The CDR3 runs 16 residues. Germline CDR1 and CDR2: MRHNA and SNTAGT. The CDR3 reads CASSALAGESTDTQYF. The CDR3 DNA sequence: TGTGCCAGCAGTGCGCTGGCGGGGGAGAGCACAGATACGCAGTATTTT.

The CDR3 region is CANSVGGGREQYF. CDR3 in DNA: TGTGCCAACTCGGTCGGAGGGGGCCGCGAGCAGTACTTC. This sequence joins TRBV21-1 and TRBJ2-7; whether TRBD1, the table's D call, matches the DNA was not checked. TRBV21-1 is described as a pseudogene. CDR3 length: 13 amino acids.

In this sample, this clone turned up a few times. The chain is built from TRBV6-1 and TRBJ2-7, with TRBD1 as a possible D gene (5 bases). The V end was cut by 5 bases, the J end by 4 bases, with 9 bases between. Germline CDR1 is MNHNS and CDR2 is SASEGT. This CDR3 spans 12 amino acids. The CDR3 DNA is TGTGCCAGCAGTTCCGACAGATACGAGCAGTACTTC. This translates into CASSSDRYEQYF.

V gene TRBV6-1 combines with J gene TRBJ1-2, with 7 positions matching TRBD1. Germline CDR1 reads MNHNS; CDR2 reads SASEGT. The V gene end was trimmed by 3 bases and the J gene end by 3 bases; junction bases not matched to a gene: 13. The CDR3 consists of 17 residues. The CDR3 sequence: CASSEDTGELAYYGYTF. DNA for the CDR3: TGTGCCAGCAGTGAGGACACAGGGGAGTTAGCATACTATGGCTACACCTTC.

The DNA of the CDR3 is TGTGCCAGCCCCCCCAGGGCGAACTATGGCTACACCTTC. This codes for CASPPRANYGYTF. This sequence joins TRBV7-6 and TRBJ1-2; D might be TRBD1 (5 bases). This CDR3 contains 13 residues. Germline-derived CDR1 and CDR2 are SGHVS and FNYEAQ. V was pared by 8 bases and J by 2 bases, with 12 bases between.

The chain carries TRBV28 and TRBJ2-7; D gene ambiguous. The CDR3 consists of 16 residues. Trimming left V 4 bases short and J 0 bases short, with 16 bases between. Looked up from germline, CDR1 is MDHEN and CDR2 is SYDVKM. The CDR3 region is CASSSYDTPISYEQYF. DNA of the CDR3: TGTGCCAGCAGTTCTTACGACACGCCGATCTCCTACGAGCAGTACTTC.

J is TRBJ1-5 and V is TRBV5-8; tentative D call: TRBD1 (6 bases). The CDR3 extends over 13 amino acids. CDR1 and CDR2 (germline): SGHTS, YDEGEE. Trimming pared 4 bases from V and 9 bases from J, leaving 14 bases between. The CDR3 sequence: CASSLDRSRPQHF. The CDR3 coding sequence is TGTGCCAGCAGCCTTGACAGGAGCCGGCCCCAGCATTTT.

This clone was found once. The CDR3 spells CATSRGRGNYGYTF. Here the CDR3 DNA reads TGTGCCACCAGCAGGGGCAGGGGTAACTATGGCTACACCTTC. The chain links TRBV15 to TRBJ1-2; tentative D call: TRBD1 (6 bases). The germline CDR1 and CDR2 sequences are LNHNV and YYDKDF (reference sequence). This CDR3 comprises 14 residues. V was cut by 3 bases and J by 1 base, with 9 bases left in between.

Written as DNA, the CDR3 is TGTGCCAGCAGTGAAGCGGGACAGGGTATCGGGGAGCTGTTTTTT. This translates into CASSEAGQGIGELFF. V is TRBV2 and J is TRBJ2-2; 9 bases agree with TRBD1. V gave up 0 bases and J gave up 7 bases; unmatched junction bases: 3. Germline CDR1 reads SNHLY; CDR2 reads FYNNEI. The CDR3 is 15 amino acids.

This clone was seen once. This chain links TRBV5-5 with TRBJ1-2, with 8 positions matching TRBD1. J was trimmed by 7 bases and V by 4 bases; bases with no gene match: 3. The CDR3 consists of 12 residues. The germline V gene has CDR1 SGHKS and CDR2 YYEKEE (reference sequence). The CDR3 bases are TGTGCCAGCAGCCCGGACAGGGCTGGCTACACCTTC. Residues: CASSPDRAGYTF.

This rearrangement joins TRBV7-9 to TRBJ1-6; TRBD1 matches at 9 bases. CDR1 is SEHNR and CDR2 is FQNEAQ in the germline V gene (reference sequence). The CDR3 has 15 residues. The ends lost 5 bases at V and 7 bases at J; junction bases unmatched: 6. The DNA for the CDR3 is TGTGCCAGCAGCCACGGGACAGGGACAAATTCACCCCTCCACTTT. It specifies CASSHGTGTNSPLHF.

This rearrangement joins TRBV7-7 to TRBJ2-2; possible D gene TRBD2, 5 bases. Germline CDR1 and CDR2: SSHAT and FNYEAQ (reference sequence). The V end was cut by 1 base, the J end by 4 bases, with 7 bases between. This CDR3 spans 14 amino acids. Written as DNA, the CDR3 is TGTGCCAGCAGCTTAGATCGGGGCACCGGGGAGCTGTTTTTT. This encodes CASSLDRGTGELFF.

The chain joins TRBV7-9 to TRBJ2-3, with a weak D call TRBD1 (7 bases). V shed 11 bases and J shed 6 bases, with 21 bases lying between them. Per the germline V gene, CDR1 is SEHNR and CDR2 is FQNEAQ (reference sequence). The CDR3 consists of 14 residues. For the CDR3, the DNA is TGTGCCGCGTCCCCAGGGGGGTATGGGGATACGCAGTATTTT. Translated, it gives CAASPGGYGDTQYF.

The chain joins TRBV5-1 to TRBJ1-2; possible D gene TRBD1, 6 bases. CDR1 and CDR2 (germline): SGHRS, YFSETQ. The CDR3 extends over 15 amino acids. Trimming took off 0 bases at V and 2 bases at J, with 11 bases between the two ends. CDR3 region: CASSLGQGINYGYTF. DNA for the CDR3: TGCGCCAGCAGCTTGGGGCAGGGGATAAACTATGGCTACACCTTC.

The chain combines TRBV10-3 with TRBJ2-4; a possible D gene is TRBD1 (7 bases). From germline, CDR1 is ENHRY and CDR2 SYGVKD. V was trimmed by 2 bases and J by 8 bases, leaving 13 bases between them. The CDR3 is 14 amino acids. The chain's CDR3 is CAISEGGGLDIQYF. CDR3 nucleotide sequence: TGTGCCATCAGTGAGGGAGGGGGCTTGGACATTCAGTACTTC.

This chain connects TRBV4-3 to TRBJ1-1, with D maybe TRBD1 (6 bases). Trimming took 1 base from V and 11 from J, leaving 23 bases between them. The CDR3 sequence is 16 residues long. Germline V gene data show CDR1 as LGHNA and CDR2 as YSLEER. DNA of the CDR3: TGCGCCAGCAGCCAAGTTTCCTACAGGGACCCACCTTGGGCTTTCTTT. This encodes CASSQVSYRDPPWAFF.

The gene calls are TRBV6-1 and TRBJ2-7; weak D call: TRBD2 (5 bases). The CDR3 runs 12 residues. The ends were cut back, 7 bases at V and 4 bases at J, with 11 bases in the middle. Germline-derived CDR1 and CDR2 are MNHNS and SASEGT. CDR3 sequence: CASNDGLYEQYF. CDR3 sequence (DNA): TGTGCCAGCAACGATGGACTGTACGAGCAGTACTTC.

This rearrangement joins TRBV28 to TRBJ2-7; possibly TRBD2 for D (5 bases). The length of the CDR3 is 15 residues. Trimming cost V 3 bases and J 2 bases, with 14 bases left between them. Germline V lookup: CDR1 MDHEN, CDR2 SYDVKM. The DNA for the CDR3 is TGTGCCAGCAGTTTTAGGGCGGGCAGAACCTACGAGCAGTACTTC. It encodes CASSFRAGRTYEQYF.

The chain joins TRBV10-3 to TRBJ2-2; perhaps TRBD1 as D (6 bases). V lost 8 bases to trimming and J lost 0 bases, with 13 bases between them. The length of the CDR3 is 15 residues. Germline V gene sequence: CDR1 ENHRY, CDR2 SYGVKD. CDR3: CAIQGDIANTGELFF. DNA of the CDR3: TGTGCCATCCAAGGGGACATCGCGAACACCGGGGAGCTGTTTTTT.

This chain uses TRBV28 with TRBJ1-2; 7 bases map to TRBD1. This CDR3 contains 16 residues. The J segment lost 5 bases and the V segment lost 5 bases, leaving 14 bases of the junction unmatched. CDR1 and CDR2 from the germline V gene are MDHEN and SYDVKM. The CDR3 loop reads CASSPPSHAGGYGYTF. CDR3 coding DNA: TGTGCCAGCAGTCCCCCCAGCCACGCAGGGGGTTATGGCTACACCTTC.

This rearrangement joins TRBV18 to TRBJ1-1; no clear D. CDR1 and CDR2 (germline): KGHSH, LQKENI. V dropped 6 bases and J dropped 0 bases, with 8 bases sitting between them. This CDR3 has 13 residues. CDR3 nucleotide sequence: TGTGCCAGCTCGCGGGATTTGAACACTGAAGCTTTCTTT. Protein sequence: CASSRDLNTEAFF.

The chain links TRBV27 to TRBJ2-1; 8 nucleotides align to TRBD2. Germline loops: CDR1 MNHEY, CDR2 SMNVEV (reference sequence). The J segment lost 4 bases and the V segment lost 2 bases, leaving 4 bases of the junction unmatched. CDR3 size: 15 residues. CDR3 coding DNA: TGTGCCAGCAGTTTAGACGGGGGGGCTTACAATGAGCAGTTCTTC. Amino acids: CASSLDGGAYNEQFF.